This is a list of T cell receptor beta chains from one sample in a study of T cell responses to AZD1222 COVID-19 vaccine. Sequenced by immunoSEQ multiplex PCR; TCRdb stores in-frame clones only, minus some. The table records about 96,000 clones, 90% of them present only once. The sequencing here drew on peripheral blood, taken on day 0 of AZD1222 vaccination. The receptors were gathered from an adult in good health. The CDR3 runs from the conserved cysteine through the conserved F or W. A D gene is named only where the DNA matches it firmly. Rows give clone size only sometimes, using once, few, many, or a class for an expanded clone.

j_gene: TRBJ1-1; v_gene: TRBV7-2; abundance: -; d_gene: TRBD1; CDR3aa: CASSLIRIRTGTEAFF; CDR3nt: TGTGCCAGCAGCTTAATCCGTATTCGGACAGGGACTGAAGCTTTCTTT
j_gene: TRBJ2-7; v_gene: TRBV6-5; abundance: once; d_gene: -; CDR3aa: CASRWAGEQYF; CDR3nt: TGTGCCAGCAGGTGGGCTGGGGAGCAGTACTTC
j_gene: TRBJ2-1; v_gene: TRBV28; abundance: -; d_gene: TRBD2; CDR3aa: CASSPGLAGGLSSYNEQFF; CDR3nt: TGTGCCAGCAGTCCCGGACTAGCGGGAGGGTTGAGCTCCTACAATGAGCAGTTCTTC
j_gene: TRBJ2-7; v_gene: TRBV7-9; abundance: -; d_gene: -; CDR3aa: CASSLAGSAPYEQYF; CDR3nt: TGTGCCAGCAGCTTAGCTGGGTCAGCTCCCTACGAGCAGTACTTC
j_gene: TRBJ2-7; v_gene: TRBV18; abundance: -; d_gene: -; CDR3aa: CASSPVARTESSYEQYF; CDR3nt: TGTGCCAGCTCACCAGTCGCCAGGACAGAGAGCTCCTACGAGCAGTACTTC
j_gene: TRBJ1-1; v_gene: TRBV6-2/TRBV6-3; abundance: -; d_gene: -; CDR3aa: CASSYSEVNTEAFF; CDR3nt: TGTGCCAGCAGTTACTCGGAGGTGAACACTGAAGCTTTCTTT
j_gene: TRBJ2-2; v_gene: TRBV9; abundance: once; d_gene: -; CDR3aa: CASSVAAGLQTGELFF; CDR3nt: TGTGCCAGCAGCGTAGCTGCGGGACTTCAGACCGGGGAGCTGTTTTTT
j_gene: TRBJ1-5; v_gene: TRBV7-9; abundance: -; d_gene: -; CDR3aa: CASSLGGDSNQPQHF; CDR3nt: TGTGCCAGCAGCTTAGGGGGTGACAGCAATCAGCCCCAGCATTTT
j_gene: TRBJ1-1; v_gene: TRBV2; abundance: once; d_gene: -; CDR3aa: CASSEDTEAFF; CDR3nt: TGTGCCAGCAGTGAGGACACTGAAGCTTTCTTT
j_gene: TRBJ1-1; v_gene: TRBV1; abundance: -; d_gene: -; CDR3aa: CTSGTVITEAFF; CDR3nt: TGCACCAGCGGGACAGTGATCACTGAAGCTTTCTTT
j_gene: TRBJ2-1; v_gene: TRBV7-6; abundance: -; d_gene: -; CDR3aa: CASSLEAAGSYNEQFF; CDR3nt: TGTGCCAGCAGCTTAGAAGCCGCCGGCTCCTACAATGAGCAGTTCTTC
j_gene: TRBJ2-7; v_gene: TRBV12-3/TRBV12-4; abundance: -; d_gene: TRBD1; CDR3aa: CASSFQGAREQYF; CDR3nt: TGTGCCAGCAGTTTTCAGGGGGCGAGGGAGCAGTACTTC
j_gene: TRBJ2-1; v_gene: TRBV10-3; abundance: once; d_gene: -; CDR3aa: CAIRTIGPAGNEQFF; CDR3nt: TGTGCCATCCGAACAATCGGGCCAGCCGGGAATGAGCAGTTCTTC
j_gene: TRBJ2-7; v_gene: TRBV29-1; abundance: -; d_gene: -; CDR3aa: CSPRTLGSYEQYF; CDR3nt: TGCAGCCCGAGGACACTAGGCTCCTACGAGCAGTACTTC
j_gene: TRBJ1-2; v_gene: TRBV28; abundance: -; d_gene: TRBD1; CDR3aa: CASSFLGKGAGGYTF; CDR3nt: TGTGCCAGCAGTTTTCTTGGGAAGGGGGCGGGTGGCTACACCTTC
j_gene: TRBJ2-1; v_gene: TRBV24-1; abundance: -; d_gene: TRBD1; CDR3aa: CATSDPGQGVSSYNEQFF; CDR3nt: TGTGCCACCAGTGACCCAGGACAGGGGGTTAGCTCCTACAATGAGCAGTTCTTC
j_gene: TRBJ2-1; v_gene: TRBV6-5; abundance: -; d_gene: -; CDR3aa: CASSYVPLEGNEQFF; CDR3nt: TGTGCCAGCAGTTACGTCCCGCTCGAGGGCAATGAGCAGTTCTTC
j_gene: TRBJ2-1; v_gene: TRBV5-5; abundance: -; d_gene: -; CDR3aa: CASSLVGSDEQFF; CDR3nt: TGTGCCAGCAGCTTGGTGGGGTCCGATGAGCAGTTCTTC
j_gene: TRBJ2-7; v_gene: TRBV6-6; abundance: -; d_gene: -; CDR3aa: CASSFDDGSSYEQYF; CDR3nt: TGTGCCAGCAGTTTTGACGACGGCTCCTCCTACGAGCAGTACTTC
j_gene: TRBJ2-3; v_gene: TRBV5-8; abundance: -; d_gene: -; CDR3aa: CASRPLGVDTQYF; CDR3nt: TGTGCCAGCAGACCTCTGGGGGTAGATACGCAGTATTTT
j_gene: TRBJ2-7; v_gene: TRBV5-5; abundance: -; d_gene: -; CDR3aa: CASSLGWVGEQYF; CDR3nt: TGTGCCAGCAGCTTGGGATGGGTGGGGGAGCAGTACTTC
j_gene: TRBJ1-4; v_gene: TRBV7-2; abundance: -; d_gene: -; CDR3aa: CASSRYTDEKLFF; CDR3nt: TGTGCCAGCAGCCGATACACGGATGAAAAACTGTTTTTT
j_gene: TRBJ2-7; v_gene: TRBV6-2/TRBV6-3; abundance: -; d_gene: TRBD2; CDR3aa: CASSRTSGRSYEQYF; CDR3nt: TGTGCCAGCAGCCGGACTAGCGGGAGGTCCTACGAGCAGTACTTC
j_gene: TRBJ2-2; v_gene: TRBV18; abundance: -; d_gene: TRBD1; CDR3aa: CASSQGTGNTGELFF; CDR3nt: TGTGCCAGCTCACAAGGGACAGGGAACACCGGGGAGCTGTTTTTT
j_gene: TRBJ2-3; v_gene: TRBV28; abundance: -; d_gene: TRBD2; CDR3aa: CASSALAGGVDTQYF; CDR3nt: TGTGCCAGCAGTGCTTTGGCGGGGGGGGTGGATACGCAGTATTTT
j_gene: TRBJ1-6; v_gene: TRBV12-3/TRBV12-4; abundance: -; d_gene: -; CDR3aa: CASSPGVSPLHF; CDR3nt: TGTGCCAGCAGTCCAGGGGTCTCACCCCTCCACTTT
j_gene: TRBJ1-6; v_gene: TRBV6-5; abundance: -; d_gene: -; CDR3aa: CASGSGNSPLHF; CDR3nt: TGTGCCAGCGGCAGTGGGAATTCACCCCTCCACTTT